Below are 2 T cell receptor beta chains sequenced from a single sample in a study of shared clonotypes between healthy human individuals. Sequencing was performed with immunoSEQ multiplex PCR; in TCRdb, only in-frame clones are kept and a portion is missing. Of about 2.5 million clones listed, around 92% were seen once; the top ten hold about 0.36%. Sequences were obtained from naive CD4+ T cells from PBMCs. Subset specified: CD45RA+ positively selected. These receptors were taken from a man aged 18 to 30 in good health. Some clones in this sample may be carry-over from other donors' samples.

This clone appeared once. The chain uses TRBV15 and TRBJ2-2; no reliable D call. The CDR3 consists of 17 residues. Germline V CDR1 and CDR2: LNHNV, YYDKDF (reference sequence). Trimming pared 0 bases from V and 6 bases from J, leaving 17 bases between. This CDR3 is CATSRDQDSLTSGELFF. In DNA, the CDR3 is TGTGCCACCAGCAGAGATCAGGATTCACTGACCTCCGGGGAGCTGTTTTTT.

As to this clone: This sample includes further DNA sequences coding for the same CDR3. This sequence joins TRBV14 and TRBJ1-1, with D perhaps TRBD1 (5 bases). CDR3 length: 13 amino acids. V lost 4 bases to trimming and J lost 1 base, with 7 bases between them. Germline CDR1 is SGHDN and CDR2 is FVKESK. The CDR3 is CASSLDRNTEAFF. DNA for the CDR3: TGTGCCAGCAGCCTCGACAGGAACACTGAAGCTTTCTTT.